This T cell receptor beta chain was identified during a study of cytomegalovirus exposure and HLA in healthy donors. Study-wide context: In a previous analysis, 117 million unique TCR beta sequences were found from some 200 million T cells.

Study findings and constraints: An analysis done earlier found most TCR beta V segments productive about 90% or about 30% of the time. The study flagged around 160 TCR beta chains as cytomegalovirus-associated. Among immune exposure information, only CMV serostatus was available.

CDR1 and CDR2 from the germline V gene are SGHTS and YDEGEE. Trimming took 2 bases from V and 2 from J, leaving 8 bases between them. There are 14 residues in the CDR3. The primer mix had 60 Vbeta and 13 Jbeta primers. Produced via immunoSEQ multiplex PCR; TCRdb's table is partial and in-frame only. This sample has tens of thousands of clones; 82% occur once, and the top ten carry approximately 3%. To note about this clone: Its antigen remains unknown.

This chain links TRBV5-8 with TRBJ1-5; D perhaps matches TRBD1 (6 bases). Sequences were obtained from PBMCs. This clonotype was obtained from a woman aged 18 to 35 in good health and CMV-seronegative. CDR3 nucleotide sequence: TGTGCCAGCAGCTTTTGGACAGGCAATCAGCCCCAGCATTTT. Encoded protein: CASSFWTGNQPQHF. The full variable domain, its missing parts supplied by reference TRBV5-8 and TRBJ1-5, is EAGVTQSPTHLIKTRGQQATLRCSPISGHTSVYWYQQALGLGLQFLLWYDEGEERNRGNFPPRFSGRQFPNYSSELNVNALELEDSALYLCASSFWTGNQPQHFGDGTRLSIL.